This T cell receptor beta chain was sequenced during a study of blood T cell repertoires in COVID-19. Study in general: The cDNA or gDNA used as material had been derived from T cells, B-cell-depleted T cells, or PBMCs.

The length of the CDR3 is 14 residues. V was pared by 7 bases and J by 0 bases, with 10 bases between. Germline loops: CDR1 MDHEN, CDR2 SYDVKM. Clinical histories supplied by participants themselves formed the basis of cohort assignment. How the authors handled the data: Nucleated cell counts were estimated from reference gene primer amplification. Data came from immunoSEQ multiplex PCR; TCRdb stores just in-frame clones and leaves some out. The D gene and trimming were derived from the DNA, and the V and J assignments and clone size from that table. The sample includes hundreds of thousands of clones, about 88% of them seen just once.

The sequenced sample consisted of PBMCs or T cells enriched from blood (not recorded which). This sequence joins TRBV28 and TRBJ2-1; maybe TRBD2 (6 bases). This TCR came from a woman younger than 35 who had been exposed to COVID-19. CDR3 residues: CASNDGSSYNEQFF. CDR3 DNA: TGTGCCAGCAACGACGGGAGCTCCTACAATGAGCAGTTCTTC.